The rows below give T cell receptor beta chains drawn from one sample of a study of cytotoxic CD8 clonotypes in ibrutinib-treated CLL. Using immunoSEQ multiplex PCR, the repertoire was profiled, and TCRdb retains in-frame clones only, with some absent. This repertoire shows some 35,000 clones, 60% to 80% found once; its top ten account for approximately 16%. Sequencing was performed on PBMCs, taken at disease progression, from a patient treated with ibrutinib. These receptors were taken from a human donor with chronic lymphocytic leukemia. CDR3s include the opening cysteine and the closing phenylalanine or tryptophan. A D gene is named only where the DNA matches it firmly. Size is stated for part of the rows, as once, few or many counts, or as a class when the clone is expanded.

cdr3_nt cdr3_aa clone_size d_call j_call v_call cdr3_length
TGTGCTAGTGATAGGGGGACCGCGATGAACACTGAAGCTTTCTTT CASDRGTAMNTEAFF NA NA TRBJ1-1 TRBV12-5 15
TGTGCCAGCAGAAAGGGACAGCAGAATCAGCCCCAGCATTTT CASRKGQQNQPQHF NA TRBD1 TRBJ1-5 TRBV6-5 14
TGTGCCATCAGTGTCCGAGAGAACACTGAAGCTTTCTTT CAISVRENTEAFF NA NA TRBJ1-1 TRBV10-3 13
TGTGCCAGCAGACCGCCGGGACAGGGGGGCAATGAGCAGTTCTTC CASRPPGQGGNEQFF NA TRBD1 TRBJ2-1 TRBV9 15
TGTGCCAGCAGCCAAGTGGGGCAGGGCGATGAGCAGTTCTTC CASSQVGQGDEQFF once NA TRBJ2-1 TRBV4-2 14
TGTGCCAGCAGTCTACGGACAGGGGGTTGGAATGGCTACACCTTC CASSLRTGGWNGYTF NA TRBD1 TRBJ1-2 TRBV28 15
TGTGCCAGCAGCGTGGGACTAGCGGGGGGCACAGATACGCAGTATTTT CASSVGLAGGTDTQYF NA TRBD2 TRBJ2-3 TRBV5-4 16
TGTGCCAGCAGCCCCGATGAGAAGCAGTACTTC CASSPDEKQYF NA NA TRBJ2-7 TRBV7-9 11
TGTGCCAGCAGTTTAGGCAGGGTCTCCTACGAGCAGTACTTC CASSLGRVSYEQYF NA NA TRBJ2-7 TRBV27 14
TGTGCCAGCAGCCAAGATGGCCAGGGCGGTCAGCCCCAGCATTTT CASSQDGQGGQPQHF large NA TRBJ1-5 TRBV4-2 15
TGTGCCAGCAGCCCAACAGGGAACTACTACGAGCAGTACTTC CASSPTGNYYEQYF NA NA TRBJ2-7 TRBV11-2 14
TGTGCCAGCAGTTTCGCAGTCTCGCCCGATGGCTACACCTTC CASSFAVSPDGYTF NA NA TRBJ1-2 TRBV6-1 14
TGCGCCAGCAGCTTGGTAGCTAACACTGAAGCTTTCTTT CASSLVANTEAFF NA NA TRBJ1-1 TRBV5-1 13
TGTGCCAGCAGCTACAGGGGCCCTAGCCACTACAATGAGCAGTTCTTC CASSYRGPSHYNEQFF few TRBD1 TRBJ2-1 TRBV6-5 16
TGTGCCACCAGCAAGGACAGAACGCTCGAGCAGTACTTC CATSKDRTLEQYF NA NA TRBJ2-7 TRBV15 13
TGTGCCAGCCAGCCGACAGGGTCCACTGAAGCTTTCTTT CASQPTGSTEAFF few TRBD1 TRBJ1-1 TRBV6-1 13
TGTGCCAGCAGCTTTGCCCCGGCGGTCCCTGGGGCCAACGTCCTGACTTTC CASSFAPAVPGANVLTF few NA TRBJ2-6 TRBV5-8 17
TGTGCCAGCAGTGAATATCGGTCTTGGGAGCAGTTCTTC CASSEYRSWEQFF NA NA TRBJ2-1 TRBV2 13
TGCGCCAGCAGCCAAGATGGGAGGAGTGAAGCTTTCTTT CASSQDGRSEAFF NA NA TRBJ1-1 TRBV4-1 13
TGTGCCAGCAGTTACTTAGGGGGCTGGACTGAAGCTTTCTTT CASSYLGGWTEAFF NA TRBD1 TRBJ1-1 TRBV6-5 14
TGTGCCAGCAGCTCAGTCGGGCCTCTGGGTGAGCAGTACTTC CASSSVGPLGEQYF NA NA TRBJ2-7 TRBV7-6 14
TGTGCCAGCAGCCTAGGGACAGGTGGAAGAGGCTACACCTTC CASSLGTGGRGYTF NA TRBD1 TRBJ1-2 TRBV7-9 14
TGTGCCAGCTCACCCAGCCCAACTAATGAAAAACTGTTTTTT CASSPSPTNEKLFF NA NA TRBJ1-4 TRBV18 14
TGCAGCGTCGGGGACAGGGGATTATACGAGCAGTACTTC CSVGDRGLYEQYF NA TRBD1 TRBJ2-7 TRBV29-1 13
TGTGCCAGTACCCTAGGAGGACCAAGAGAGGATCAGCCCCAGCATTTT CASTLGGPREDQPQHF NA NA TRBJ1-5 TRBV19 16
TGTGCCAGCAGCTTGAGGACAGGGACGGTGGAGACCCAGTACTTC CASSLRTGTVETQYF few TRBD1 TRBJ2-5 TRBV7-9 15
TGCAGCGTTGGGTCCTCAGGGGTCACTGAAGCTTTCTTT CSVGSSGVTEAFF few NA TRBJ1-1 TRBV29-1 13
TGTGCCAGCAAGGGGACAGGGGTTGGGGCCAACGTCCTGACTTTC CASKGTGVGANVLTF NA TRBD1 TRBJ2-6 TRBV2 15
TGTGCCAGCAGCTTGACTAGCGGGGATCGAGAGACCCAGTACTTC CASSLTSGDRETQYF few TRBD2 TRBJ2-5 TRBV11-1 15
TGTGCCAGCAGTTCCCCAGGTGGAGCTAACAATGAGCAGTTCTTC CASSSPGGANNEQFF NA NA TRBJ2-1 TRBV6-5 15
TGCGCCAGCAGCCCCCGGACAGGGGTGAATGAAAAACTGTTTTTT CASSPRTGVNEKLFF NA TRBD1 TRBJ1-4 TRBV5-1 15
TGTGCCATCAGTGAGTATCGATCTAACTATGGCTACACCTTC CAISEYRSNYGYTF few NA TRBJ1-2 TRBV10-3 14
TGTGCCAGCAGTTACCTGGCAGGGAGGGAGAATGAGCAGTTCTTC CASSYLAGRENEQFF NA TRBD2 TRBJ2-1 TRBV6-6 15